The T cell receptor (beta chain) described here comes from a study of blood T cell repertoires in COVID-19 (dated by TCRdb to the early 2020s). Context from the whole study: Samples covering the acute and convalescent phases of COVID-19 were provided by collaborators in the United States, Italy and Spain. Where HLA class I and class II types were available, the types were taken from metadata supplied by the sample provider, not from assay-based typing. Samples were obtained from the ongoing ImmuneRACE study (first 160 participants) and from some 1,200 subjects provided by 6 global collaborators. The dataset comprised deeply sampled blood TCRbeta repertoires from subjects exposed to, actively infected with, or recovered from COVID-19. Nearly every sample came with metadata listing a de-identified subject ID, COVID-19 status, age in years and sex. The repertoires were released in a freely available public database meant as a resource for research on the immune response to SARS-CoV-2. The prospective study material was composed of cDNA or gDNA derived from T cells, B-cell-depleted T cells, or PBMCs.

TCRbeta CDR3 regions were amplified from genomic DNA using the immunoSEQ Assay, a bias-controlled multiplex PCR. As for the authors' bioinformatics: The number of nucleated cells in each sample was estimated from the amplification of reference gene primers within the assay. To quantify the absolute abundance of each unique TCRbeta CDR3 rearrangement, sequence reads were collapsed and filtered. Productive Simpson clonality was computed per sample as the square root of Simpson's diversity index over productive rearrangements. TCRdb mirrors the immuneACCESS table, restricted to in-frame sequences. Some clones are absent from its copies; in checked studies, under half trace to an unresolved V gene, and the reason for the others is unknown. The DNA was the basis for D and trimming; V, J and clone size are from that table. The sample contains 300,000 or so clones, more than 70% of them found a single time. Around 1.7% of the sample is held by the ten biggest clonotypes.

Whole blood was collected in K2EDTA tubes by collaborating institutions according to the institutions' own protocols. For TCRbeta analysis, collaborators shipped samples in one of three forms: frozen whole blood, isolated PBMCs, or DNA extracted from either of those sample types. Broader findings and caveats from the paper: The quantity of clinical and demographic metadata differed by source and by participant and was supplied without curation.

Concerning this clone itself: Which antigen it targets is not known. No base qualities exist here, and no much larger clone lies one base off it.

The CDR3 covers 14 residues, taking in both the cysteine and the phenylalanine. The sequence is cut down to CDR3 DNA, 42 bases in frame from base 1. The germline V gene (reference sequence) yields LNHDA for CDR1 and SQIVND for CDR2. V lost 8 bases and J lost 4 bases, and the count of bases not matched to a germline gene is 8. Material: peripheral blood. The V and J genes are TRBV19 and TRBJ1-2; the central 9 bases match TRBD1. This clonotype was sampled from a woman aged 45-65 years with acute or convalescent COVID-19. The CDR3 sequence is CASETGGAFYGYTF. The nucleotides read TGTGCCAGTGAAACAGGGGGCGCTTTCTATGGCTACACCTTC. Extended through the reference TRBV19 and TRBJ1-2 proteins, this CDR3 yields the full variable domain: DGGITQSPKYLFRKEGQNVTLSCEQNLNHDAMYWYRQDPGQGLRLIYYSQIVNDFQKGDIAEGYSVSREKKESFPLTVTSAQKNPTAFYLCASETGGAFYGYTFGSGTRLTVV.